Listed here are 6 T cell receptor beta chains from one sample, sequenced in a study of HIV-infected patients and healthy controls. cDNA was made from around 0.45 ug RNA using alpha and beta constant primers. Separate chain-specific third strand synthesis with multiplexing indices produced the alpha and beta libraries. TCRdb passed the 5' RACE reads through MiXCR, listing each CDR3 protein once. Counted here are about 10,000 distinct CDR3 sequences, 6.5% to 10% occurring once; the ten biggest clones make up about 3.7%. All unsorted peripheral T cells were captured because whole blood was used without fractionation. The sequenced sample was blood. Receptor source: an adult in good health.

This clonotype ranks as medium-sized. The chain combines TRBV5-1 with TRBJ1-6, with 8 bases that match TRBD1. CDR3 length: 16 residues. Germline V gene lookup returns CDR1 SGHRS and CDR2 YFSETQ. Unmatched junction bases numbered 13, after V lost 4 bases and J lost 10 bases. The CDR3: CASSHSPGQALSPLHF. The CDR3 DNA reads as TGCGCCAGCAGCCATTCACCGGGACAGGCCTTGTCACCCCTCCACTTT.

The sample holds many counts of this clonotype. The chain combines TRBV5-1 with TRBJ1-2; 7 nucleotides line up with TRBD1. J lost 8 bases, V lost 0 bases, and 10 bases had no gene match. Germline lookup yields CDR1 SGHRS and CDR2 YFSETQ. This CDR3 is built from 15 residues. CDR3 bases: TGCGCCAGCAGCTTGGAGGGACAGAATGCGAGGGGCTACACCTTC. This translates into CASSLEGQNARGYTF.

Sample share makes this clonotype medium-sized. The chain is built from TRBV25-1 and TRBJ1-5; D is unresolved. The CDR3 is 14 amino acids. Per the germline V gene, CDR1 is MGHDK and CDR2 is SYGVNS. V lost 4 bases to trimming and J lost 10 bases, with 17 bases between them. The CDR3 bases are TGTGCCAGCAGTGGTTCCGGGCCCAAATTTCCCCAGCATTTT. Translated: CASSGSGPKFPQHF.

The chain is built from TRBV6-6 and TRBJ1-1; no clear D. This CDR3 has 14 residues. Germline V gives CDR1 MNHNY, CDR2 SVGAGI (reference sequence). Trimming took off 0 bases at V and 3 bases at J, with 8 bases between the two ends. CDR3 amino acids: CASSYSASDTEAFF. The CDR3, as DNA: TGTGCCAGCAGTTACTCGGCGTCCGACACTGAAGCTTTCTTT.

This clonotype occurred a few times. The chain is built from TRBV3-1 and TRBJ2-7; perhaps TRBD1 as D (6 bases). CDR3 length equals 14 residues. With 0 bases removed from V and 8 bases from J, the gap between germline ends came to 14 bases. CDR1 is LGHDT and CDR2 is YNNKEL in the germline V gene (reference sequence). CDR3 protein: CASSQDRQGSKQYF. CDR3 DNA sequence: TGTGCCAGCAGCCAAGACAGGCAGGGGTCTAAGCAGTACTTC.

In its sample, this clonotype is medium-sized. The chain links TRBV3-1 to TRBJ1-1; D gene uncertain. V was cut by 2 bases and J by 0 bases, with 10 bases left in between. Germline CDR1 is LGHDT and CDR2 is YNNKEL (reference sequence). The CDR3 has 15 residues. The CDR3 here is CASSQFPAMNTEAFF. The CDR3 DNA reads TGTGCCAGCAGCCAATTTCCAGCCATGAACACTGAAGCTTTCTTT.